This is a list of T cell receptor beta chains from one sample in a study of T cells of healthy individuals. TCRdb passed the 5' RACE reads through MiXCR, listing each CDR3 protein once. The sample contains 85,000 to 100,000 distinct CDR3 sequences, roughly a sixth of which appear only once. The receptors come from a human donor in good health. Each CDR3 is given with its conserved first and last residue. D genes are given only for firm matches. The size entry is marked missing in some rows and otherwise reads once, few, many or a size class.

v_gene,abundance,d_gene,j_gene,CDR3nt,CDR3aa
TRBV5-1,many,-,TRBJ1-5,TGCGCCAGCAGCCTGGGGGCAGCTGATAGCAATCAGCCCCAGCATTTT,CASSLGAADSNQPQHF
TRBV11-1,few,TRBD2,TRBJ2-7,TGTGCCAGCAGACATAGCGGGGGGCTTATCGAGCAGTACTTC,CASRHSGGLIEQYF
TRBV7-3,-,-,TRBJ2-2,TGTGCCAGCAGCTTAGAAAAGGGGCTGACCGGGGAGCTGTTTTTT,CASSLEKGLTGELFF
TRBV28,-,TRBD1,TRBJ2-7,TGTGCCAGCAGTTCCGGGACAGAACGTGAGAAGCAGTACTTC,CASSSGTEREKQYF
TRBV7-2,-,-,TRBJ2-1,TGTGCCAGCAGCCCCAATGTGGATGAGCAGTTCTTC,CASSPNVDEQFF
TRBV5-6,-,-,TRBJ2-5,TGTGCCAGCAGCTTGCCAGCTCAAGAGACCCAGTACTTC,CASSLPAQETQYF
TRBV28,few,TRBD1,TRBJ1-2,TGTGCCAGCAGTTCAATATCCCGGACAGGGGCCTATGGCTACACCTTC,CASSSISRTGAYGYTF
TRBV4-3,many,-,TRBJ2-1,TGCGCCAGCAGCCAAGACATCGGGGGTCGGCGCGACAATGAGCAGTTCTTC,CASSQDIGGRRDNEQFF
TRBV6-2/TRBV6-3,-,-,TRBJ2-7,TGTGCCAGCAGTTACCCGAGAGTCTACGAGCAGTACTTC,CASSYPRVYEQYF
TRBV6-2/TRBV6-3,few,-,TRBJ1-1,TGTGCCAGCAGGGGCCAAAGGCGGGTTGAAGCTTTCTTT,CASRGQRRVEAFF
TRBV20-1,-,-,TRBJ2-7,TGCAGTGCTAGAGTTTCCGCCTACGAGCAGTACTTC,CSARVSAYEQYF
TRBV7-2,-,-,TRBJ2-1,TGTGCCAGCAGCTTAGCTAGCCGTGAGCAGTTCTTC,CASSLASREQFF
TRBV20-1,-,-,TRBJ2-7,TGCAGTGCTACCCGGGACACTTCCTACGAGCAGTACTTC,CSATRDTSYEQYF
TRBV11-2,many,-,TRBJ2-1,TGTGCCAGCAGCTTAGAGGGCCTTGCGGGGCAGGACAATGAGCAGTTCTTC,CASSLEGLAGQDNEQFF
TRBV7-9,many,-,TRBJ1-2,TGTGCCAGCAGCCCGCCACAAAATCCCTATGGCTACACCTTC,CASSPPQNPYGYTF
TRBV6-2/TRBV6-3,-,-,TRBJ2-3,TGTGCCAGCAGTTATCCCGATACGCAGTATTTT,CASSYPDTQYF
TRBV7-2,few,TRBD1,TRBJ1-2,TGTGCCAGCAGCTACAGGACAGGGTCTAACTATGGCTACACCTTC,CASSYRTGSNYGYTF
TRBV9,few,-,TRBJ1-4,TGTGCCAGCAGCGTAGGAGGGGGGAAGGATGAAAAACTGTTTTTT,CASSVGGGKDEKLFF
TRBV3-1,few,-,TRBJ2-5,TGTGCCAGCAGCCAAGAGCGTAGCTTTGAAGAGACCCAGTACTTC,CASSQERSFEETQYF
TRBV6-2/TRBV6-3,few,-,TRBJ1-1,TGTGCCAGCAGACAAACCGGGACAACGGACGCTTTCTTT,CASRQTGTTDAFF
TRBV7-3,many,-,TRBJ1-1,TGTGCCAGCAGCTTAGCGGGGGGTGAAGCTTTCTTT,CASSLAGGEAFF
TRBV6-5,few,-,TRBJ1-5,TGTGCCAGCAGTTACTCGAATCAGGATCATCAGCCCCAGCATTTT,CASSYSNQDHQPQHF
TRBV28,few,TRBD1,TRBJ1-6,TGTGCCAGCGACAGGGCTCAAGGGAATTCACCCCTCCACTTT,CASDRAQGNSPLHF
TRBV27,-,TRBD1,TRBJ2-5,TGTGCCAGCAGTTCCCTCGGGACAGGGGTAGTGGAGACCCAGTACTTC,CASSSLGTGVVETQYF
TRBV28,many,-,TRBJ1-2,TGTGCCAGCACAGGGGAAGGCTATGGCTACACCTTC,CASTGEGYGYTF
TRBV14,many,TRBD1,TRBJ2-3,TGTGCCAGCAACTACAGGGGGTCGGCAGATACGCAGTATTTT,CASNYRGSADTQYF
TRBV28,many,-,TRBJ2-7,TGTGCCAGCAGTGGCGGACAAATTCGGGACGAGCAGTACTTC,CASSGGQIRDEQYF
TRBV2,-,-,TRBJ1-2,TGTGCCAGCCCCTTGGCGGGGGGTGATGGCTACACCTTC,CASPLAGGDGYTF
TRBV20-1,-,-,TRBJ2-3,TGCAGTGGAAGAAGTGGTACAGCATTTTGGGTAGATACGCAGTATTTT,CSGRSGTAFWVDTQYF
TRBV5-5,-,TRBD1,TRBJ1-2,TGTGCCAGCAGCTTGGTGCTCGGACAGGGGTCGGTTGTCAGTGGCTACACCTTC,CASSLVLGQGSVVSGYTF
TRBV12-3/TRBV12-4,few,TRBD1,TRBJ2-3,TGTGCCAGCAGGTGGACAGGGCAGGGTCCAGATACGCAGTATTTT,CASRWTGQGPDTQYF
TRBV7-9,many,TRBD1,TRBJ2-2,TGTGCCAGCAGCCTCCACAGGGGGACGGACACCGGGGAGCTGTTTTTT,CASSLHRGTDTGELFF
TRBV19,-,-,TRBJ2-3,TGTGCCAGTATGGGAGTCAGGACAGATACGCAGTATTTT,CASMGVRTDTQYF
TRBV7-2,-,-,TRBJ2-2,TGTGCCAGCAGCCCTCGTGTGTTCGCCACCGGGGAGCTGTTTTTT,CASSPRVFATGELFF
TRBV7-2,many,-,TRBJ1-1,TGTGCCAGCAGCTTCGTAGGTACCATGAACACTGAAGCTTTCTTT,CASSFVGTMNTEAFF
TRBV4-1,-,-,TRBJ2-1,TGCGCCAGCAGCCTAGACAATGAGCAGTTCTTC,CASSLDNEQFF
TRBV2,few,-,TRBJ2-1,TGTGCCAGCATAGAAACCGGGTCTAGCTCCTACAATGAGCAGTTCTTC,CASIETGSSSYNEQFF
TRBV18,-,-,TRBJ1-3,TGTGCCAGCTCACCACCGTCCAAGGGCTCTGGAAACACCATATATTTT,CASSPPSKGSGNTIYF
TRBV6-2/TRBV6-3,many,-,TRBJ2-7,TGTGCCAGCAGTACCGGGTTCCAAGGGAGCGAGCAGTACTTC,CASSTGFQGSEQYF
TRBV11-2,-,-,TRBJ2-5,TGTGCCAGCAGCTTAGCCCGGGGGCGTCAAGAGACCCAGTACTTC,CASSLARGRQETQYF
TRBV12-3/TRBV12-4,-,TRBD1,TRBJ1-5,TGTGCCAGCAGTTTCGGTACCGGGACAGGGGGAAATCAGCCCCAGCATTTT,CASSFGTGTGGNQPQHF
TRBV6-5,many,-,TRBJ1-1,TGTGCCAGCAGTTACGGACGGAACACTGAAGCTTTCTTT,CASSYGRNTEAFF
TRBV4-1,-,-,TRBJ1-3,TGCGCCAGCAGCCAAGATAAAGGGTTACCTGGAAACACCATATATTTT,CASSQDKGLPGNTIYF
TRBV4-2,once,TRBD2,TRBJ2-2,TGTGCCAGCAGCCAGAGACTAGCGGGACTGAACACCGGGGAGCTGTTTTTT,CASSQRLAGLNTGELFF
TRBV12-3/TRBV12-4,few,-,TRBJ2-4,TGTGCCAGCAGGAATCACAGGGTGTTAAAAAACATTCAGTACTTC,CASRNHRVLKNIQYF